The next 14 T cell receptor beta chains were all read from a single sample in a study of OX40 agonist ivuxolimab in advanced cancers. Libraries were prepared by immunoSEQ multiplex PCR; TCRdb keeps only in-frame clonotypes and omits some of them. The sample holds more than 45,000 clones, 80% to 85% seen once. Sequencing was performed on CD4+ or CD8+ T cells sorted from blood, taken in a trial of the OX40 agonist ivuxolimab. The receptor source for this set is an adult with an advanced solid tumor such as melanoma, head and neck, liver or kidney cancer.

This chain uses TRBV5-1 with TRBJ2-6; the D is unclear. The CDR3 has 15 amino acids. V dropped 4 bases and J dropped 0 bases, with 8 bases sitting between them. Germline CDR1 reads SGHRS; CDR2 reads YFSETQ. This chain's CDR3 is CASSPTSSGANVLTF. The CDR3, as DNA: TGCGCCAGCAGCCCAACCAGCTCTGGGGCCAACGTCCTGACTTTC.

V and J are TRBV23-1 and TRBJ2-5; D might be TRBD1 (7 bases). TRBV23-1 is identified as an open reading frame with a role that is uncertain. V lost 3 bases, J lost 4 bases, and 18 bases lay in between. The CDR3 is 16 residues long. The CDR3 here is CASSQVQGGSAETQYF. The CDR3 nucleotides are TGCGCCAGCAGTCAGGTTCAGGGGGGTTCGGCAGAGACCCAGTACTTC.

Only a few counts were recorded for this clone. The V call is TRBV5-4, the J call TRBJ2-5; TRBD2 matches 9 bases. The CDR3 consists of 15 residues. V was pared by 1 base and J by 1 base, with 2 bases of the junction left unmatched. CDR1 is SGHNT and CDR2 is YYREEE in the germline V gene (reference sequence). CDR3 protein: CASSLRTSVQETQYF. The CDR3 DNA reads TGTGCCAGCAGCTTGAGGACTAGCGTCCAAGAGACCCAGTACTTC. Drawing the rest from reference TRBV5-4 and TRBJ2-5, the complete variable domain is ETGVTQSPTHLIKTRGQQVTLRCSSQSGHNTVSWYQQALGQGPQFIFQYYREEENGRGNFPPRFSGLQFPNYSSELNVNALELDDSALYLCASSLRTSVQETQYFGPGTRLLVL.

This chain connects TRBV7-9 to TRBJ2-7, with 9 bases matching TRBD1. CDR3 length equals 14 residues. CDR1 is SEHNR, CDR2 FQNEAQ, per germline (reference sequence). J was trimmed by 3 bases and V by 6 bases; bases with no gene match: 6. CDR3 nucleotides: TGTGCCAGCAGTTTCCGGGACAGGGACTACGAGCAGTACTTC. Translating gives CASSFRDRDYEQYF.

The genes are TRBV5-1 and TRBJ1-1, with 7 bases fitting TRBD1. This CDR3 has 14 residues. Trimming cost V 2 bases and J 2 bases; bases outside gene matches: 3. Germline V CDR1 and CDR2: SGHRS, YFSETQ. The DNA of the CDR3 is TGCGCCAGCAGCTTATACAGGGGTAACACTGAAGCTTTCTTT. This translates into CASSLYRGNTEAFF.

This clone turned up a few times. J is TRBJ2-3 and V is TRBV18, with TRBD1 matching over 9 bases. J gave up 2 bases and V 1 base, and 4 bases lay outside the gene matches. This CDR3 is built from 16 residues. Germline assignment: CDR1 KGHSH and CDR2 LQKENI. CDR3 nucleotide sequence: TGTGCCAGCTCACCACTCGGGACAGGGTACACAGATACGCAGTATTTT. This translates into CASSPLGTGYTDTQYF.

The chain joins TRBV6-1 to TRBJ1-1, with D unclear. CDR1 MNHNS and CDR2 SASEGT come from the germline V gene. Between the trimmed V and J ends, which lost 7 bases and 1 base, there was a span of 10 bases. The CDR3 covers 13 residues. This chain's CDR3 is CASNPGRNTEAFF. Written as DNA, the CDR3 is TGTGCCAGCAATCCAGGTAGGAACACTGAAGCTTTCTTT.

The rearrangement uses TRBV10-2 and TRBJ2-2, with 7 nucleotides matching TRBD1. The CDR3 sequence is 18 residues long. Germline CDR1 reads WSHSY; CDR2 reads SAAADI. V lost 5 bases, J lost 1 base, and 13 bases stayed unmatched. CDR3 residues: CASSHYFPGQLNTGELFF. DNA for the CDR3: TGCGCCAGCAGTCATTACTTTCCGGGACAGCTGAACACCGGGGAGCTGTTTTTT.

The genes are TRBV5-1 and TRBJ2-2; TRBD2 is a possible D gene (6 bases). Germline CDR1 and CDR2: SGHRS and YFSETQ. The CDR3 runs 17 residues. The ends were cut back, 1 base at V and 1 base at J, with 14 bases in the middle. CDR3 loop: CASSLPPGVGNTGELFF. CDR3 in DNA: TGCGCCAGCAGCTTGCCTCCGGGAGTGGGGAACACCGGGGAGCTGTTTTTT.

In nucleotides, the CDR3 is TGTGCCAGCGCTACAACAACAGGCTACACCTTC. Protein: CASATTTGYTF. The J gene is TRBJ1-2, the V gene TRBV6-5; no clear D gene. The CDR3 consists of 11 residues. CDR1 is MNHEY and CDR2 is SVGAGI in the germline V gene. V lost 8 bases to trimming and J lost 8 bases, with 12 bases between them.

The genes are TRBV2 and TRBJ2-7; 9 positions agree with TRBD2. The CDR3 extends over 14 amino acids. Germline loops: CDR1 SNHLY, CDR2 FYNNEI. Germline trimming cut 7 bases from V and 4 bases from J; bases unmatched to any gene: 8. The CDR3 nucleotides read TGTGCCAGCAATCGTGATGCGGGAGGGTACGAGCAGTACTTC. This codes for CASNRDAGGYEQYF.

This clone was found once. The chain couples TRBV7-2 to TRBJ2-7; D possibly corresponds to TRBD1 (5 bases). CDR1 is SGHTA and CDR2 is FQGNSA in the germline V gene. V gave up 4 bases and J gave up 3 bases, with 10 bases separating them. This CDR3 is built from 13 residues. DNA for the CDR3: TGTGCCAGCAGCTCAGGGCCGGGCTACGAGCAGTACTTC. Amino acids: CASSSGPGYEQYF.

The J gene is TRBJ2-3, the V gene TRBV7-9; 7 bases match TRBD1. Trimming cost V 5 bases and J 0 bases; bases outside gene matches: 5. The V gene's germline CDR1 is SEHNR and CDR2 FQNEAQ (reference sequence). The CDR3 runs to 15 residues. CDR3 sequence (DNA): TGTGCCAGCAGCGAAGGGGGACAGAGCACAGATACGCAGTATTTT. It is translated as CASSEGGQSTDTQYF.

The chain carries TRBV5-5 and TRBJ1-5; the D gene is possibly TRBD1 (5 bases). V was cut by 0 bases and J by 6 bases, with 10 bases left in between. The CDR3 totals 14 residues. Germline loops: CDR1 SGHKS, CDR2 YYEKEE (reference sequence). The CDR3 sequence is CASSLGGGGQPQHF. The CDR3 coding sequence is TGTGCCAGCAGCTTGGGTGGGGGGGGTCAGCCCCAGCATTTT.